The T cell receptor beta chain under discussion was sequenced for a study of T cell repertoires in cytomegalovirus infection. Study-wide context: Public TCR beta signatures marked donors with CMV infection and the matching HLA. Study findings and constraints: Cumulated frequencies of public TCR beta families served to identify carriers of CMV plus the relevant HLA. Clonotypes of TCR beta that were HLA-C-restricted and CMV-specific dominated the ex vivo response.

Remarks on this clonotype: Its antigen remains unknown.

The CDR3 runs to 12 residues. CDR1 and CDR2 from the germline V gene are SGHNT and YYREEE (reference sequence). V lost 1 base, J lost 5 bases, and 4 bases lay in between. MiXCR was run by TCRdb on the reads, yielding one entry per CDR3 protein. Here the sample spans 400,000 to 550,000 distinct CDR3 sequences, 11% being singletons. This clonotype originated in a human donor in good health (CMV status not recorded). Some clones in this sample may be carry-over from other donors' samples. The chain combines TRBV5-4 with TRBJ2-1; D remains ambiguous. Sample: PBMCs. CDR3 in amino acids: CASSLINNEQFF. The CDR3 nucleotides read TGTGCCAGCAGCTTGATAAACAATGAGCAGTTCTTC. The entire variable domain, with the rest obtained from reference TRBV5-4 and TRBJ2-1, is as follows: ETGVTQSPTHLIKTRGQQVTLRCSSQSGHNTVSWYQQALGQGPQFIFQYYREEENGRGNFPPRFSGLQFPNYSSELNVNALELDDSALYLCASSLINNEQFFGPGTRLTVL.